This TCR beta chain is from a study of cytomegalovirus exposure and HLA in healthy donors. This CDR3 has 17 residues. V shed 8 bases and J shed 1 base, with 21 bases lying between them. CDR1 MDHEN and CDR2 SYDVKM come from the germline V gene. The assay was immunoSEQ multiplex PCR, and TCRdb's table has in-frame clones only and misses some. Seen here are around 170,000 clones, 85% observed once, and the top ten hold roughly 15%. What was sequenced was PBMCs. The chain has TRBV28 and TRBJ1-5; D gene unclear. This receptor was obtained from a man aged 18 to 30 in good health and CMV-seropositive. CDR3 coding DNA: TGTGCCAGCCAACCTAAAAAATGGGCGTCAAGCAATCAGCCCCAGCATTTT. It yields the protein CASQPKKWASSNQPQHF.